This T cell receptor (beta chain) was sequenced during a study of cytomegalovirus exposure and HLA in healthy donors. Findings and limits, study-wide: In a later analysis, productive TCRs from donors in an Asian-associated ancestry cluster reportedly carried fewer N-insertions than the cohort mean. Most of the TCR beta V segments (in an earlier analysis) were productive either about 87% or about 30% of the time. Indistinguishability led to the exclusion of some V segments, TRBV6-2 and TRBV6-3 included. Within the data, a cluster of highly shared sequence variants was likely a sequencing artifact.

This clone has a handful of counts. What it recognizes is unknown. Both 60 Vbeta primers and 13 Jbeta primers went into the PCR. Clones were sequenced by immunoSEQ multiplex PCR, and TCRdb holds only the in-frame ones, with some missing. The sample gives about 160,000 clones, approximately 83% of which show up once; 1.2% is in the top ten. Trimming removed 5 bases from V and 6 bases from J; junction bases left unmatched: 8. This CDR3 contains 14 residues. The germline CDR1 and CDR2 sequences are KGHSH and LQKENI. This receptor was taken from a boy aged 2 to 10 in good health and CMV-seronegative. The V and J genes are TRBV18 and TRBJ1-1, with TRBD1 identical over 8 bases. Sequencing was performed on PBMCs. DNA for the CDR3: TGTGCCAGCTCATTCCGACAGGGGATGGCTGAAGCTTTCTTT. It yields the protein CASSFRQGMAEAFF.